Reported below is one T cell receptor beta chain. What this receptor recognizes is not known. No base quality values were provided; no much bigger clone lies one nucleotide off. The CDR3, from cysteine to phenylalanine, totals 16 residues. CDR3 DNA is the only sequence kept; it has 48 bases, read in frame from the first base. This specimen comes from a study of siplizumab effects on memory and regulatory T cells (dated by TCRdb to about 2019). Concerning the study at large: The study examined how the anti-CD2 antibody siplizumab affects alloreactive T-cell subsets in allogeneic mixed lymphocyte reactions built from human PBMCs.

The paper as a whole reports these results and caveats: Greater diversity appeared to be present in unstimulated naive T cells than in memory T cells, and a substantial contribution to the alloresponse seemed to be made by naive cells. Siplizumab significantly reduced the cumulative frequency of alloreactive sequences traceable to unstimulated CD4+ memory T cells. About 75-96% of proliferating CD4+ or CD8+ clones could not be given a naive or memory phenotype. Sequences below about 10^-5 frequency were poorly captured, so only a minor fraction of alloreactive clones could be mapped to unstimulated subsets. Whether proliferating Tregs from siplizumab cultures actually had suppressive function was not functionally confirmed. In reactions with siplizumab, an average of about 69% of mappable alloreactive CD4+ clones were Treg-derived, compared with roughly 26% in control reactions.

Library creation used the immunoSEQ multiplex PCR assay. Around 92,000 TCR templates per sample were assayed by the deep sequencing platform. Genomic DNA extracted from sorted T cells was used for TCRbeta CDR3 sequencing. The authors' analysis ran thus. The R programming language was used for clonal analysis of TCRbeta CDR3 data. Unstimulated samples were compared with post-reaction CFSE-low samples to define alloreactive CD4+ and CD8+ clones. Regulatory or non-regulatory origin of alloreactive CD4+ clones was assigned by matching sequences to the sorted unstimulated Treg and non-Treg repertoires. This is the immuneACCESS table as TCRdb keeps it, with only in-frame sequences that have V and J called. A part of the clones is gone; compared with another copy, unresolved V genes explain less than half, and the rest is unexplained. V and J calls and clone size are as listed in that table; D and trimming were resolved from the DNA. This sample lists approximately 100,000 clones; just under 95% were detected once. The ten most abundant clones make up over 0.15% of the sample.

TCRbeta CDR3 sequencing was performed on sorted unstimulated T cells and on proliferating T cells recovered from mixed lymphocyte reactions. Fresh whole blood from fewer than 11 HLA-typed healthy donors served as the source for isolating PBMCs. To map where alloreactive clones came from, unstimulated CD4+ non-regulatory T cells were FACS-sorted. Recombination linked TRBV21-1 to TRBJ2-3; TRBD1 was called by the table and not checked on the DNA. TRBV21-1 constitutes a pseudogene. Sequencing was done on a sample of non-Treg CD4+ T cells sorted from blood. The intended sense of this specimen's cell subset or site label: FACS-sorted unstimulated CD4+ non-regulatory T cells. The clonotype originates from a human donor in good health. The CDR3 has the sequence CASSKTDRGSTDTQYF. DNA sequence: TGTGCCAGCAGCAAAACCGACAGGGGGAGCACAGATACGCAGTATTTT.